This T cell receptor beta chain was captured by sequencing in a study of T-cell reconstitution after alpha-beta-depleted transplantation in children. The authors prepared the TCRbeta library with unique molecular identifiers. MiXCR, run by TCRdb on the PCR reads, gives a single entry per CDR3 protein. The sample shows some 240,000 distinct CDR3 sequences, 9% to 10% of them seen only once. This clonotype has at least ten counts. The receptor's source is a human donor who donated a stem cell graft to a child with SCID. The specimen was PBMCs from the stem cell graft donor, collected from the stem cell graft.

CDR3 residues: CASRQGLTDTGELFF. CDR3 coding DNA: TGTGCCAGCAGACAGGGGTTGACGGACACCGGGGAGCTGTTTTTT. J is TRBJ2-2 and V is TRBV7-2; TRBD1 matches at 7 bases. The germline gives CDR1 SGHTA, CDR2 FQGNSA. There are 15 residues in the CDR3. Losses at the gene ends were 6 bases for V and 3 bases for J; bases not matched to a gene: 7.